This paragraph reports one T cell receptor (beta chain). This clone has just a few counts. What antigen it recognizes has not been identified. Qualities for individual bases were not recorded, and no much larger clone is one base off. CDR1 LNHNV and CDR2 YYDKDF are derived from the germline V gene (reference sequence). From the cysteine through the phenylalanine, the CDR3 covers 14 amino acids. The CDR3 DNA has 42 bases and is translated from base 1. V is clipped by 5 bases and J by 12 bases, and the sequence between their germline boundaries is 23 bases long. The sample comes from a study of cytomegalovirus exposure and HLA in healthy donors (dated by TCRdb to about 2017). For context, the study as a whole: In an earlier analysis of 587 of the donors, approximately 260 Gb of sequence data and approximately 100 million unique TCR beta sequences from some 170 million T cells were reported. An early release covering roughly 600 HLA-typed donors comprised about 300 gigabases of sequencing data and tens of millions of unique TCR sequences. Rather than drawing on any new phenotypic data, the later analysis identified candidate immune exposures from TCR beta sequences and the way those sequences occurred across donors. Among under 450 genotyped donors of the cohort, an average of about 240,000 unique TCR beta nucleotide sequences were sequenced per donor, around 20% of them non-productive. The study aimed to test whether cataloging public T cell receptors could reveal signatures of past pathogen exposure. A later analysis re-examined previously published TCR beta repertoires from hundreds of donors and added high-resolution HLA genotyping to investigate patterns of TCR occurrence. Roughly five DR-DQ haplotypes were handled as single units for association and clustering, since linkage in the cohort was strong. Of the 350 to 450 genotyped donors, approximately 81% were placed in the genetic ancestry cluster associated with self-reported Caucasian donors. The study combined high-throughput TCR immunosequencing, statistical association of individual TCRs with disease status, and machine learning to predict cytomegalovirus infection status. The study profiled the T cell repertoires of more than 500 subjects by immunosequencing and related them to cytomegalovirus serostatus. Every discovery cohort repertoire had been produced on one sequencing platform. Typing coverage varied by locus: about 629-630 donors for A, B, C, DRB1 and DQB1; roughly 560 for DQA1; some 610 for DPA1; roughly 470 for DPB1. Along with the 666-subject first cohort, a separate validation cohort of around 110 different subjects was used. Donor age, sex, ethnicity and CMV serostatus were compiled alongside the repertoire data. To decide whether each TCR beta V gene segment behaved as functional or pseudogenic, an earlier analysis of some 570 of the donors relied on high-throughput TCR beta sequencing. Class I and class II HLA loci were covered by the typing at four-digit resolution. A later genetic analysis took genome-wide SNP genotypes for 398 of the 666 donors and used that subset as a discovery cohort.

Libraries were prepared through the immunoSEQ multiplex PCR assay. The multiplex PCR relied on a mix of 60 forward primers for TCR Vbeta segments and 13 reverse primers for TCR Jbeta segments. A multiplex PCR assay on genomic DNA amplified the CDR3 region of rearranged TCR beta genes. The amplified TCR beta libraries were sequenced on the Illumina HiSeq System as 87-base-pair reads. The published analysis was carried out like this. Across the 666 repertoires, a later analysis counted approximately 83 million unique TCR beta chains, roughly 11 million of which were shared by at least two donors. To remove PCR and sequencing errors, raw reads were error-corrected and collapsed into unique sequences using a nearest-neighbor algorithm that merged closely related sequences. To assign V, D and J gene segments, CDR3 sequences were aligned to IMGT reference sequences. For a sequence to be retained, a match of at least six nucleotides was required to both a V gene segment and a J gene segment. A rearrangement was called productive if the CDR3 had no stop codons and remained in frame with V and J, and every other rearrangement was called non-productive. Following IMGT convention, CDR3 was defined as the stretch from the second conserved V-encoded cysteine up to the conserved J-encoded phenylalanine. The earlier analysis of 550 to 650 of the donors excluded any sequence lacking an unambiguous match to a single V gene segment. In an earlier analysis of a few hundred of the donors, a V segment was called functional when productive rearrangements were above 56.7%, and segregating when the standard deviation between donors exceeded 5%. To diagnose cytomegalovirus status from the catalog of TCR beta chain sequences, a statistical classification framework was built. A later analysis assigned V and J genes by comparing TCR nucleotide sequences with IMGT/GENE-DB human TR gene sequences. In a later analysis, CDR3 sequences and most-parsimonious VDJ recombination scenarios were assigned using the TCRdist pipeline. In a later analysis, each TCR beta chain was defined by its CDR3 amino acid sequence together with its V-gene family, and reads lacking a unique V-gene family were excluded. A later analysis removed several hundred highly shared, low-generation-probability nucleotide sequences to deal with suspected cross-contamination and a sequencing artifact. A later analysis calculated a clonal expansion index for each public chain from normalized within-repertoire ranks of inferred template counts. Generation probabilities in a later analysis came from a VDJ recombination model fitted to out-of-frame rearrangements, and those results were checked against IGoR. In a later analysis, TCR-TCR, TCR-HLA and TCR-CMV co-occurrence was scored with hypergeometric tests, and a repertoire-size bias correction was applied to TCR pairs. A later analysis estimated false discovery rates by permuting HLA or CMV assignments 20 times. In a later analysis, co-occurring TCRs were grouped using DBSCAN, with TCRdist sequence similarity added in when clustering inside HLA-allele-positive subsets. Repertoires with fewer than 30,000 or more than 120,000 public chains, plus five repertoires with anomalous nucleotide sharing, were excluded from co-occurrence clustering. The table was pulled from immuneACCESS by TCRdb, which kept in-frame rearrangements only. Such tables lose some clones; where checked, under half of the loss comes from unresolved V genes, and the rest has no known cause. V, J and clone size are those of that table, while D and trimming were read from the DNA. The sample table shows about 83,000 clones, and roughly 79% are seen once. The biggest ten clones account for over 1.5% of the sample.

The cohort was made up of under 800 healthy bone marrow donors. All cohort members were sampled while nominally healthy, although unrecorded immune exposures were likely present. The donor was CMV seronegative and was included in the group of about 400 seronegative cohort members. A peripheral blood sample was collected from each donor, and TCR beta sequencing was performed on peripheral blood mononuclear cells. The Qiagen DNeasy Blood Extraction Kit was used to extract genomic DNA from the blood cell samples. Overall results and qualifications from the work: Most TCR sequences were seen in very few donors, while some public TCRs were found in many individuals. The classifier was reported to diagnose cytomegalovirus status with high specificity and sensitivity in both the original cohort and the validation cohort. The only immune exposure information available for the cohort was CMV serostatus. An earlier analysis of 587 of the donors showed that most TCR beta V segments appeared in productive rearrangements either about 90% or about 30% of the time, which broadly matched IMGT annotations. In a later analysis, the rate of TCR association differed among HLA loci, with DRB1 alleles having the most associated TCRs and HLA-C alleles having the fewest. Correlated functional status among segregating V segments might reflect linkage disequilibrium, but an unknown experimental factor could not be ruled out. Sequencing depth was assumed to be roughly uniform across donors in the presence/absence analyses, though that assumption may not hold. Because counts were too low, approximately 15 rarely observed V segments, including chromosome 9 orphons, were excluded from the earlier analysis of several hundred of the donors. Some IMGT-functional V segments, including TRBV6-2 and TRBV6-3, could not be distinguished by the 87-base-pair reads and were therefore excluded. HLA typing was unavailable for some donors at each locus, so association tests used only the typed subset. A cluster of highly shared sequence variants was judged likely to represent a technical artifact of the sequencing pipeline. A further reported finding was that TCR beta sequences accurately predicted the HLA-A and HLA-B alleles for most subjects in the first cohort. According to a later analysis, most CMV-associated TCR beta chains appeared to be HLA-restricted, and the HLA associations seemed to be driven largely by CMV exposure. A later analysis found that HLA-associated TCR beta chains were more clonally expanded and had lower generation probabilities than equally common non-associated chains. A later analysis associated 16,951 TCR beta sequences with specific HLA alleles at a false discovery rate of 0.05. According to a later analysis, parvovirus B19, influenza, CMV and Epstein-Barr virus appeared linked to several top co-occurrence clusters. According to the authors, the approach could potentially be generalized to other disease states and immunological phenotypes. According to a later genetic analysis, donors in an Asian-associated ancestry cluster had fewer N-insertions in productive TCRs than the approximately 650-donor mean. The study listed 164 TCR beta chains as associated with cytomegalovirus. The cohort was sequenced for TCR beta chains only, and without alpha or paired-chain data the features that could be detected were limited. In vitro tests confirmed that a few of the cytomegalovirus-associated TCR beta chains recognize cytomegalovirus antigens. Strong co-occurrence of HLA alleles, especially DR and DQ, made assigning TCR associations to individual alleles difficult. In a later genetic analysis, a missense DCLRE1C variant was associated with V-gene and J-gene trimming of TCR beta chains, and the association was replicated in an independent cohort.

This chain is built from TRBV15 and TRBJ2-7; TRBD2 is a possible D gene, resting on 7 matching bases. The receptor was isolated from a woman in her 30s in good health and CMV-seronegative. The source material was PBMCs. In nucleotide form, the sequence is TGTGCCACCAGCCCAAGAACCTCGGGGGGCGCGGTGTACTTC. This translates into CATSPRTSGGAVYF. The reference TRBV15 and TRBJ2-7 proteins fill in what lies around the CDR3, so the full variable domain reads DAMVIQNPRYQVTQFGKPVTLSCSQTLNHNVMYWYQQKSSQAPKLLFHYYDKDFNNEADTPDNFQSRRPNTSFCFLDIRSPGLGDTAMYLCATSPRTSGGAVYFGPGTRLTVT.